The next 2 T cell receptor beta chains were all read from a single sample in a study of naive and memory T cell subsets. Whole-study findings and limits: Especially in CD8 cells, naive repertoires contained a few larger clonotypes, possibly CD45RA-re-expressing memory cells.

Both TRBC1 and TRBC2 were covered by a beta constant-region primer of two equimolar oligonucleotides. Nested alpha and beta constant-region primers with the SP2 primer drove four PCR rounds on ligated cDNA. TCRdb re-derived calls from the UMI-ligation and nested PCR reads in MiXCR, one entry per CDR3 protein. The sample yields 95,000 to 110,000 distinct CDR3 sequences, more than 12% seen once. What these receptors recognize is not known. Sequencing was done on a sample of naive CD8+ T cells from blood. These receptors all come from a human donor in good health.

This clonotype was recorded a few times. The chain carries TRBV12-3 or TRBV12-4 and TRBJ1-1; TRBD1 might be the D (5 bases). V lost 2 bases to trimming and J lost 4 bases, with 8 bases between them. The CDR3 spans 13 residues. CDR3 in amino acids: CASSLSGGTEAFF. The CDR3 nucleotides read TGTGCCAGCAGTTTATCCGGGGGCACTGAAGCTTTCTTT.

This clonotype has just a few counts. The genes are TRBV4-1 and TRBJ2-4; D remains unclear. V lost 1 base to trimming and J lost 9 bases, with 10 bases between them. This CDR3 comprises 13 residues. Germline V gene data show CDR1 as MGHRA and CDR2 as YSYEKL. CDR3 DNA sequence: TGCGCCAGCAGCCAAGTGCCGGGTGGCATTCAGTACTTC. It specifies CASSQVPGGIQYF.